These 3 T cell receptor beta chains were all obtained from the same sample, sequenced in a study of CD8 T cells in ankylosing spondylitis. TCRdb itself ran the 5' RACE reads through MiXCR, one entry per CDR3 protein. This table has 85,000 to 100,000 distinct CDR3 sequences, about 8% appearing once. The source material was blood, either unsorted or a sorted T cell fraction (not recorded which). These receptors came from a male donor with ankylosing spondylitis or in good health (not recorded which).

This clonotype was counted between two and nine times. The chain is built from TRBV12-3 or TRBV12-4 and TRBJ1-3, with D hard to call. V gave up 6 bases and J gave up 3 bases, with 15 bases separating them. The CDR3 is made up of 15 amino acids. CDR3 bases: TGTGCCAGCAGCGGACCACCACTAAGTGGAAACACCATATATTTT. Amino acids: CASSGPPLSGNTIYF.

In its sample, this clonotype was seen many times. The genes are TRBV5-5 and TRBJ1-5; D call uncertain. Trimming removed 0 bases from V and 6 bases from J, with 4 bases in between. The germline V gene has CDR1 SGHKS and CDR2 YYEKEE (reference sequence). CDR3 length: 12 residues. CDR3 sequence reads: CASSLVGQPQHF. CDR3 nucleotides: TGTGCCAGCAGCTTGGTGGGTCAGCCCCAGCATTTT.

The chain combines TRBV4-1 with TRBJ2-3; D possibly corresponds to TRBD1 (8 bases). The CDR3 is made up of 15 amino acids. CDR1 MGHRA and CDR2 YSYEKL come from the germline V gene. Trimming left V 3 bases short and J 4 bases short, with 14 bases between. As DNA, the CDR3 is TGCGCCAGCAGCCATCCCACAGGGGGGGCAGATACGCAGTATTTT. Translated, it gives CASSHPTGGADTQYF.